This paragraph reports one T cell receptor (beta chain). The data were obtained in a study of T cells in tuberculosis. Germline V gene data show CDR1 as SNHLY and CDR2 as FYNNEI. The CDR3 length is 14 residues. The J segment lost 5 bases and the V segment lost 6 bases, leaving 7 bases of the junction unmatched. Here immunoSEQ multiplex PCR was the method, and the copy in TCRdb shows in-frame clones only, minus some. In the table there are tens of thousands of clones, approximately 85% of which are singletons. Noted time point: new active TB diagnosis, blood taken before or within 7 days of starting treatment.

J is TRBJ2-1 and V is TRBV2; 7 bases map to TRBD1. This receptor was identified in an adult with tuberculosis. Sequenced here: PBMCs, sampled at tuberculosis diagnosis. Written as DNA, the CDR3 is TGTGCCAGCAGGAAACACGGACAGGACAATGAGCAGTTCTTC. Its translation: CASRKHGQDNEQFF.